These 25 T cell receptor beta chains originate from one sample sequenced in a study of cytomegalovirus exposure and HLA in healthy donors. Primers: 60 Vbeta forward and 13 Jbeta reverse. Generated by immunoSEQ multiplex PCR, the TCRdb table keeps only in-frame clones and is missing some. The repertoire holds around 94,000 clones, with about 74% as singletons. Sequenced sample: PBMCs. Receptors were obtained from a male donor in good health and CMV-seropositive.

The chain has TRBV7-2 and TRBJ2-1, with 7 bases lining up with TRBD2. V lost 6 bases to trimming and J lost 7 bases; unmatched junction nucleotides: 6. In germline, CDR1 is SGHTA, CDR2 FQGNSA. The CDR3 is made up of 13 amino acids. The CDR3 coding sequence is TGTGCCAGCAGGTGGGCGGGAGTAAATGAGCAGTTCTTC. Translated: CASRWAGVNEQFF. Supplemented by reference TRBV7-2 and TRBJ2-1, the full variable domain reads GAGVSQSPSNKVTEKGKDVELRCDPISGHTALYWYRQSLGQGLEFLIYFQGNSAPDKSGLPSDRFSAERTGGSVSTLTIQRTQQEDSAVYLCASRWAGVNEQFFGPGTRLTVL.

This clone came up a few times. The gene calls are TRBV2 and TRBJ2-7; 11 bases fit TRBD1. The CDR3 length is 15 residues. Germline CDR1 reads SNHLY; CDR2 reads FYNNEI. Unmatched junction bases numbered 3, after V lost 5 bases and J lost 0 bases. CDR3 residues: CASSMGQGVSYEQYF. The CDR3 nucleotides read TGTGCCAGCAGTATGGGACAGGGGGTCTCCTACGAGCAGTACTTC.

The chain joins TRBV4-1 to TRBJ1-4; 9 bases map to TRBD1. The CDR3 length is 14 residues. Looked up from germline, CDR1 is MGHRA and CDR2 is YSYEKL. Trimming removed 4 bases from V and 7 bases from J; junction bases left unmatched: 4. The CDR3 here is CASSPGTGSEKLFF. The DNA of the CDR3 is TGCGCCAGCAGCCCCGGGACAGGGTCTGAAAAACTGTTTTTT.

This clone occurred once. This chain uses TRBV30 with TRBJ2-6; a weak D match, TRBD2 (8 bases). The CDR3 is 20 residues long. Germline values: CDR1 GTSNPN, CDR2 SVGIG (reference sequence). Deletions cut 4 bases from V and 0 bases from J, with 25 bases between. CDR3 bases: TGTGCCTGGACGGGGATTGGACCGGGGGGGACAGCCTCTGGGGCCAACGTCCTGACTTTC. This translates into CAWTGIGPGGTASGANVLTF.

The chain joins TRBV2 to TRBJ2-3; 7 bases align to TRBD2. This CDR3 is built from 15 residues. Trimming took 1 base from V and 14 from J; bases not matched to a gene: 15. In germline, CDR1 is SNHLY, CDR2 FYNNEI. CDR3 nucleotides: TGTGCCAGCAGTGAAGGGGGGGGAATCCCCGGACATAGGTATTTT. Translating it yields CASSEGGGIPGHRYF.

The genes are TRBV18 and TRBJ1-5; D unresolved. The CDR3 is made up of 13 amino acids. Trimming removed 3 bases at V and 4 bases at J, with 7 bases between. Germline V CDR1 and CDR2: KGHSH, LQKENI. Written as DNA, the CDR3 is TGTGCCAGCTCACCGGGCCCAAATCAGCCCCAGCATTTT. It encodes CASSPGPNQPQHF.

The V call is TRBV7-9, the J call TRBJ2-3; TRBD1 aligns across 7 bases. The germline gives CDR1 SEHNR, CDR2 FQNEAQ (reference sequence). Trimming took 5 bases from V and 3 from J; bases not matched to a gene: 8. This CDR3 contains 15 residues. The chain's CDR3 is CASSQGGALTDTQYF. The CDR3 DNA follows: TGTGCCAGCAGCCAAGGGGGCGCGTTAACAGATACGCAGTATTTT.

J is TRBJ1-1 and V is TRBV5-8; D call uncertain. The CDR3 totals 18 residues. Germline V gene sequence: CDR1 SGHTS, CDR2 YDEGEE. The V and J ends lost 4 bases and 5 bases respectively, with 27 bases between them. CDR3 protein: CASSPIVGVEREVTEAFF. DNA of the CDR3: TGTGCCAGCAGCCCCATTGTTGGGGTGGAGAGGGAGGTGACTGAAGCTTTCTTT.

The gene calls are TRBV5-6 and TRBJ2-2; the match to TRBD1 covers 7 bases. The V gene end was trimmed by 4 bases and the J gene end by 6 bases; junction bases not matched to a gene: 6. Germline V lookup: CDR1 SGHDT, CDR2 YYEEEE. The CDR3 runs 14 residues. In DNA form, the CDR3 reads TGTGCCAGCAGCCGCACAGGGGTGGCCGGGGAGCTGTTTTTT. It is translated as CASSRTGVAGELFF.

In its sample, this clone was seen a few times. The rearrangement joins TRBV6-5 to TRBJ1-1; D is ambiguous. The CDR3 runs to 13 residues. Trimming took 6 bases from V and 3 from J, leaving 11 bases between them. The germline gives CDR1 MNHEY, CDR2 SVGAGI. CDR3 residues: CASSYKADTEAFF. Written as DNA, the CDR3 is TGTGCCAGCAGCTACAAGGCGGACACTGAAGCTTTCTTT.

Only a few counts were recorded for this clone. The gene calls are TRBV9 and TRBJ1-3, with a weak D call TRBD1 (6 bases). CDR3 length: 16 residues. Germline CDR1 and CDR2: SGDLS and YYNGEE. V was clipped by 4 bases and J by 0 bases, with 14 bases between them. The CDR3: CASSSTLTGSGNTIYF. The CDR3, as DNA: TGTGCCAGCAGCTCAACCCTGACAGGCTCTGGAAACACCATATATTTT. The entire variable domain, with the rest obtained from reference TRBV9 and TRBJ1-3, is as follows: DSGVTQTPKHLITATGQRVTLRCSPRSGDLSVYWYQQSLDQGLQFLIQYYNGEERAKGNILERFSAQQFPDLHSELNLSSLELGDSALYFCASSSTLTGSGNTIYFGEGSWLTVV.

The chain uses TRBV2 and TRBJ2-1; TRBD1 matches at 7 bases. Germline V gene lookup returns CDR1 SNHLY and CDR2 FYNNEI. The CDR3 sequence is 19 residues long. Germline trimming cut 4 bases from V and 0 bases from J; bases unmatched to any gene: 15. This CDR3 is CASSAPRGGTLSSYNEQFF. The CDR3 DNA reads TGTGCCAGCAGTGCCCCAAGAGGGGGCACCCTAAGCTCCTACAATGAGCAGTTCTTC.

The V and J genes are TRBV5-1 and TRBJ2-1; 12 bases fit TRBD2. The CDR3 runs 16 residues. The germline V gene has CDR1 SGHRS and CDR2 YFSETQ. The V gene end was trimmed by 4 bases and the J gene end by 6 bases; junction bases not matched to a gene: 8. CDR3 sequence reads: CASSDPLAGGPNEQFF. The CDR3 DNA is TGCGCCAGCAGCGATCCACTAGCGGGAGGACCCAATGAGCAGTTCTTC.

This sequence joins TRBV7-2 and TRBJ2-1; possible D gene TRBD2, 7 bases. Germline CDR1 reads SGHTA; CDR2 reads FQGNSA. The CDR3 consists of 16 residues. V shed 0 bases and J shed 9 bases, with 18 bases lying between them. Written as DNA, the CDR3 is TGTGCCAGCAGCTTAGCGGGGCGGGGGCACGCGGGTGAGCAGTTCTTC. Translated, it gives CASSLAGRGHAGEQFF.

This clone has more than one count but fewer than ten. This sequence joins TRBV9 and TRBJ2-1; 7 bases fit TRBD2. Germline lookup yields CDR1 SGDLS and CDR2 YYNGEE. With V trimmed by 0 bases and J by 3 bases, 6 bases remained unmatched. The CDR3 extends over 16 amino acids. CDR3 amino acids: CASSVDRRGSYNEQFF. The CDR3 region has the DNA TGTGCCAGCAGCGTAGATCGCCGCGGGAGCTACAATGAGCAGTTCTTC.

The V call is TRBV5-5, the J call TRBJ2-7; D is perhaps TRBD2 (5 bases). The CDR3 has 15 amino acids. Germline V gives CDR1 SGHKS, CDR2 YYEKEE (reference sequence). The germline V and J ends were trimmed by 4 bases and 0 bases, with 14 bases remaining between them. The CDR3: CASSVSGSSSYEQYF. The CDR3 DNA reads as TGTGCCAGCAGCGTGAGTGGGAGTAGCTCCTACGAGCAGTACTTC.

This chain joins TRBV7-9 and TRBJ1-4; D ambiguous. V dropped 5 bases and J dropped 5 bases, with 9 bases sitting between them. The CDR3 spans 13 residues. CDR1 SEHNR and CDR2 FQNEAQ come from the germline V gene (reference sequence). The CDR3 is CASSQTRNEKLFF. CDR3 sequence (DNA): TGTGCCAGCAGCCAGACACGGAATGAAAAACTGTTTTTT.

The chain couples TRBV7-8 to TRBJ2-1, with D perhaps TRBD1 (7 bases). V shed 7 bases and J shed 4 bases, with 17 bases lying between them. This CDR3 region has 15 residues. The germline gives CDR1 SGHVS, CDR2 FQNEAQ. CDR3 nucleotides: TGTGCCAGCACCCTTGCGGGACAGCGTTACAATGAGCAGTTCTTC. Residues: CASTLAGQRYNEQFF.

This rearrangement joins TRBV2 to TRBJ2-1; tentatively, D is TRBD2 (6 bases). There are 15 residues in the CDR3. Germline loops: CDR1 SNHLY, CDR2 FYNNEI. V was clipped by 2 bases and J by 5 bases, with 13 bases between them. CDR3 amino acids: CASSERERFNNEQFF. The DNA for the CDR3 is TGTGCCAGCAGTGAACGGGAGAGGTTCAACAATGAGCAGTTCTTC.

CDR3 in DNA: TGTGCCAGCAGGAAAACTAGCAGGGAGACCCAGTACTTC. Encoded protein: CASRKTSRETQYF. The V and J genes are TRBV28 and TRBJ2-5, with a tentative D call TRBD2 (6 bases). Germline CDR1 is MDHEN and CDR2 is SYDVKM. The CDR3 length is 13 residues. V lost 6 bases and J 5 bases, leaving 13 bases between the germline ends.

The J gene is TRBJ1-3, the V gene TRBV5-1, with TRBD1 matching over 8 bases. The CDR3 contains 15 residues. Unmatched junction bases numbered 2, after V lost 3 bases and J lost 0 bases. From germline, CDR1 is SGHRS and CDR2 YFSETQ. The CDR3 spells CASSSQGASGNTIYF. Here the CDR3 DNA reads TGCGCCAGCAGCTCCCAGGGGGCCTCTGGAAACACCATATATTTT.

This chain uses TRBV6-1 with TRBJ2-7, with D maybe TRBD2 (5 bases). Trimming pared 7 bases from V and 12 bases from J, leaving 19 bases between. This CDR3 has 12 amino acids. CDR1 is MNHNS and CDR2 is SASEGT in the germline V gene. The CDR3 sequence: CASTPGLFRRYF. The CDR3 coding sequence is TGTGCCAGCACCCCCGGACTCTTCAGGCGGTACTTC.

The CDR3, as DNA: TGTGCCAGCAGTTTAGGGGCGAACCAGCATTTT. As protein: CASSLGANQHF. The V and J genes are TRBV28 and TRBJ1-5, with D perhaps matching TRBD1 (5 bases). CDR1 and CDR2 (germline): MDHEN, SYDVKM. The germline V and J ends were trimmed by 2 bases and 12 bases, with 8 bases remaining between them. This CDR3 is built from 11 residues.

The chain is built from TRBV28 and TRBJ1-4, with 7 bases identical to TRBD1. Germline V CDR1 and CDR2: MDHEN, SYDVKM. The junction had 7 bases not matched to a gene; V was cut back by 7 bases and J by 8 bases. The CDR3 covers 13 residues. The CDR3: CASMTGTWEKLFF. CDR3 sequence (DNA): TGTGCCAGCATGACAGGGACATGGGAAAAACTGTTTTTT.

The rearrangement joins TRBV10-3 to TRBJ2-5, with D uncertain. V dropped 0 bases and J dropped 2 bases, with 10 bases sitting between them. The CDR3 loop spans 15 amino acids. Looked up from germline, CDR1 is ENHRY and CDR2 is SYGVKD. Written as DNA, the CDR3 is TGTGCCATCAGTGAGTCGGGTGAGGTACAAGAGACCCAGTACTTC. Residues: CAISESGEVQETQYF.